The sequence of this TCR beta chain was determined in a study of tumor and adjacent non-tumor tissue in lung cancer. Study-level background: There were approximately twelve adenocarcinoma, a couple of squamous cell carcinoma and 1 small cell lung cancer cases. The patients, approximately 9 men and roughly 5 women, were roughly 30 to 80 with stage I to III disease. The study's findings and limits: In normal lung, the top 100 clones were significantly more dominant than in tumor.

About this clonotype: Its target is unknown.

The CDR3 consists of 14 residues. V gave up 10 bases and J gave up 5 bases, with 19 bases separating them. Germline V gene sequence: CDR1 WNHNN, CDR2 SYGVQD (reference sequence). No cell sorting was done before RNA was extracted from the tissue. Distant lung tissue was collected more than 3 cm away from the tumor edge. Chemotherapy-naive patients with new lung cancer underwent thoracic surgery in China, August–November 2014. A modified ARM-PCR protocol with three rounds of nested PCR amplified TCRbeta. TCRdb used MiXCR to reprocess the multiplex PCR reads, holding one entry per CDR3 protein. Of fewer than 90,000 distinct CDR3 sequences in the sample, 76% are singletons; the top ten hold around a fifth.

This TCR was sampled from a woman aged 45-59 years with non-small cell lung cancer. This chain connects TRBV10-1 to TRBJ2-3, with D tentatively TRBD2 (6 bases). Input material: distant non-tumor lung tissue. CDR3 loop: CANSEAGNIDTQYF. DNA of the CDR3: TGCGCCAATAGTGAGGCGGGGAACATAGATACGCAGTATTTT.